The 23 T cell receptor beta chains given below trace back to one sample, sequenced in a study of lymphopenia after photon versus proton radiotherapy. Repertoires were generated with immunoSEQ multiplex PCR, while TCRdb's copy carries only in-frame clones and drops some. The data contain 160,000 or so clones, about 85% of them singletons. Here the sequenced sample was peripheral blood, taken from a patient treated with photon-based radiotherapy. These receptors were taken from a man aged 50-59 years with gastric cancer.

The chain has TRBV5-6 and TRBJ1-1; 8 bases are a match to TRBD1. This CDR3 has 16 amino acids. V lost 3 bases, J lost 3 bases, and 10 bases stayed unmatched. Germline CDR1 and CDR2: SGHDT and YYEEEE. The CDR3 bases are TGTGCCAGCAGCTGGAATGGACAGGGACGATACACTGAAGCTTTCTTT. It encodes CASSWNGQGRYTEAFF.

The genes are TRBV21-1 and TRBJ2-7; the table names TRBD1, a call not compared with the DNA. TRBV21-1 is flagged as a pseudogene. The CDR3 is 15 residues long. In DNA, the CDR3 is TGTGCCAGCAGCAAATGGACAGGTGGATCCTACGAGCAGTACTTC. Amino acids: CASSKWTGGSYEQYF.

The chain combines TRBV7-2 with TRBJ2-7, with a tentative D call TRBD2 (6 bases). V lost 3 bases to trimming and J lost 5 bases, with 17 bases between them. This CDR3 is built from 15 residues. Germline V gene sequence: CDR1 SGHTA, CDR2 FQGNSA. CDR3 DNA sequence: TGTGCCAGCAGCTTTTCTTACGCGGGAAAAGACGAGCAGTACTTC. It specifies CASSFSYAGKDEQYF.

The chain carries TRBV7-2 and TRBJ2-5, with 9 nucleotides matching TRBD2. Germline V gene sequence: CDR1 SGHTA, CDR2 FQGNSA. CDR3 length: 16 residues. V dropped 5 bases and J dropped 1; count of bases not matched to a gene: 8. The CDR3 loop reads CASSPGGSGSQETQYF. The CDR3 region has the DNA TGTGCCAGCAGCCCTGGGGGTAGCGGGAGCCAAGAGACCCAGTACTTC.

V is TRBV30 and J is TRBJ2-7; TRBD1 matches at 7 bases. Germline CDR1 is GTSNPN and CDR2 is SVGIG (reference sequence). There are 13 residues in the CDR3. The junction had 3 bases not matched to a gene; V was cut back by 3 bases and J by 1 base. As DNA, the CDR3 is TGTGCCTGGAGGCGGACAGGTTCCTACGAGCAGTACTTC. Protein product: CAWRRTGSYEQYF.

V and J are TRBV19 and TRBJ2-4, with a possible D match to TRBD2 (6 bases). Germline CDR1 is LNHDA and CDR2 is SQIVND (reference sequence). V was shortened by 4 bases and J by 0 bases, with 19 bases between the two germline ends. The CDR3 has 18 amino acids. The chain's CDR3 is CASSTGLTVRRAKNIQYF. The CDR3 DNA is TGTGCCAGTAGTACGGGACTTACCGTCCGTAGAGCCAAAAACATTCAGTACTTC.

The chain links TRBV7-2 to TRBJ1-1; unclear D gene. Germline lookup yields CDR1 SGHTA and CDR2 FQGNSA. CDR3 length equals 13 residues. Trimming left V 2 bases short and J 5 bases short, with 9 bases between. The CDR3 loop reads CASSLRGGTEAFF. Written as DNA, the CDR3 is TGTGCCAGCAGCTTACGGGGAGGGACTGAAGCTTTCTTT.

CDR3 protein: CASSYSADRTQYF. CDR3 in DNA: TGTGCCAGCAGTTACTCGGCCGACCGGACCCAGTACTTC. The chain is built from TRBV6-5 and TRBJ2-5, with D unresolved. V lost 0 bases, J lost 7 bases, and 9 bases lay in between. The CDR3 has 13 amino acids. In germline, CDR1 is MNHEY, CDR2 SVGAGI.

The rearrangement joins TRBV7-2 to TRBJ2-7, with 7 nucleotides matching TRBD2. CDR1 is SGHTA and CDR2 is FQGNSA in the germline V gene. The CDR3 runs to 13 residues. J was trimmed by 7 bases and V by 5 bases; bases with no gene match: 8. CDR3 DNA: TGTGCCAGCAGCCCGGGAGCGGGGAGGGAGCAGTACTTC. As protein: CASSPGAGREQYF.

The rearrangement uses TRBV5-1 and TRBJ1-3; D is unclear. The V end was cut by 0 bases, the J end by 0 bases, with 10 bases between. Germline CDR1 reads SGHRS; CDR2 reads YFSETQ. This CDR3 region has 16 residues. The CDR3 sequence: CASSLAGWSSGNTIYF. For the CDR3, the DNA is TGCGCCAGCAGCTTGGCCGGGTGGAGCTCTGGAAACACCATATATTTT.

J is TRBJ2-3 and V is TRBV9, with a possible D match to TRBD2 (6 bases). The CDR3 is 14 amino acids. The V gene's germline CDR1 is SGDLS and CDR2 YYNGEE. V was cut by 1 base and J by 4 bases, with 10 bases left in between. CDR3 residues: CASSVRTNSDTQYF. The CDR3 DNA reads TGTGCCAGCAGCGTACGGACTAACTCAGATACGCAGTATTTT.

The V and J genes are TRBV18 and TRBJ2-5; 9 nucleotides match TRBD1. The CDR3 loop spans 15 amino acids. V trimming: 6 bases; J trimming: 0 bases; junction bases outside the gene matches: 5. Germline CDR1 and CDR2: KGHSH and LQKENI. The CDR3 sequence is CASSFGTGNQETQYF. CDR3 sequence (DNA): TGTGCCAGCTCCTTCGGGACAGGGAACCAAGAGACCCAGTACTTC.

This chain links TRBV5-8 with TRBJ1-1; TRBD1 aligns across 8 bases. CDR3 length equals 13 residues. V lost 5 bases, J lost 7 bases, and 7 bases stayed unmatched. Per the germline V gene, CDR1 is SGHTS and CDR2 is YDEGEE. In DNA, the CDR3 is TGTGCCAGCAGTTCCGACAGGGGCCATGAAGCTTTCTTT. Translation: CASSSDRGHEAFF.

The V and J genes are TRBV21-1 and TRBJ1-5. TRBV21-1 is assigned pseudogene status. This CDR3 comprises 16 residues. The DNA for the CDR3 is TGTGCCAGCAGCAAAGGGGGGAAGCCTTTGGATCAGCCCCAGCATTTT. It is translated as CASSKGGKPLDQPQHF.

J is TRBJ1-1 and V is TRBV29-1; D gene ambiguous. Trimming removed 4 bases at V and 0 bases at J, with 6 bases between. The CDR3 totals 12 residues. CDR1 is SQVTM, CDR2 ANQGSEA, per germline. DNA of the CDR3: TGCAGCGTTGTAGGGATGAACACTGAAGCTTTCTTT. Encoded protein: CSVVGMNTEAFF.

The genes are TRBV29-1 and TRBJ2-2; TRBD1 or TRBD2 may be the D gene (5 bases each). V was pared by 6 bases and J by 1 base, with 12 bases between. CDR1 and CDR2 (germline): SQVTM, ANQGSEA. This CDR3 region has 14 residues. In DNA form, the CDR3 reads TGCAGCGTGGCCGGGACGATGAACACCGGGGAGCTGTTTTTT. Its translation: CSVAGTMNTGELFF.

This sequence joins TRBV7-2 and TRBJ1-5; tentative D call: TRBD1 (5 bases). The CDR3 is 15 residues long. The germline V gene encodes CDR1 SGHTA and CDR2 FQGNSA. V lost 4 bases, J lost 0 bases, and 10 bases lay in between. CDR3 in amino acids: CASSWSGYSNQPQHF. The CDR3 DNA follows: TGTGCCAGCAGCTGGTCAGGGTATAGCAATCAGCCCCAGCATTTT.

This clone came up once. The same CDR3 is also encoded by other DNA sequences in this sample. The chain uses TRBV5-1 and TRBJ1-2; D perhaps matches TRBD1 (6 bases). Trimming removed 0 bases from V and 5 bases from J, with 11 bases in between. Germline values: CDR1 SGHRS, CDR2 YFSETQ. This CDR3 is 14 amino acids long. Written as DNA, the CDR3 is TGCGCCAGCAGCTTGGAGGGGGTGAGATATGGCTACACCTTC. This gives the protein CASSLEGVRYGYTF.

The chain employs TRBV30 and TRBJ1-2; D might be TRBD1 (5 bases). This CDR3 contains 13 residues. Deletions cut 4 bases from V and 5 bases from J, with 14 bases between. Germline loops: CDR1 GTSNPN, CDR2 SVGIG (reference sequence). This CDR3 reads CAWTDRRIYGYTF. CDR3 coding DNA: TGTGCCTGGACCGACAGAAGAATATATGGCTACACCTTC.

The chain couples TRBV19 to TRBJ2-2, with 7 bases fitting TRBD1. Trimming at V came to 5 bases and at J to 8 bases, leaving 8 bases not matched to a gene. Germline values: CDR1 LNHDA, CDR2 SQIVND (reference sequence). This CDR3 is built from 14 residues. In nucleotides, the CDR3 is TGTGCCAGTAGTTCGGGACAGCCTGGGGGGGAGCTGTTTTTT. Protein product: CASSSGQPGGELFF.

The rearrangement joins TRBV10-3 to TRBJ2-1; 8 bases fit TRBD2. There are 18 residues in the CDR3. Trimming removed 4 bases from V and 0 bases from J; junction bases left unmatched: 11. Germline values: CDR1 ENHRY, CDR2 SYGVKD. In DNA, the CDR3 is TGTGCCATCAGTGTCGCTAGCGGGTGGAGGAGCTCCTACAATGAGCAGTTCTTC. This encodes CAISVASGWRSSYNEQFF.

The chain has TRBV10-3 and TRBJ2-7, with 12 positions matching TRBD2. Looked up from germline, CDR1 is ENHRY and CDR2 is SYGVKD. The CDR3 has 18 residues. V was clipped by 1 base and J by 2 bases; unmatched bases: 9. CDR3 in DNA: TGTGCCATCAGTGAGTTCTCCGGGACTAGCGGGCCACCCTACGAGCAGTACTTC. This sequence encodes CAISEFSGTSGPPYEQYF.

The J gene is TRBJ1-3, the V gene TRBV30; no clear D gene. The V end lost 5 bases, the J end lost 0 bases, and 8 bases lay between the germline ends. The CDR3 has 13 residues. Per the germline V gene, CDR1 is GTSNPN and CDR2 is SVGIG (reference sequence). The CDR3 nucleotides are TGTGCCTGGGGGGTAACCTCTGGAAACACCATATATTTT. Protein: CAWGVTSGNTIYF. Drawing the rest from reference TRBV30 and TRBJ1-3, the complete variable domain is SQTIHQWPATLVQPVGSPLSLECTVEGTSNPNLYWYRQAAGRGLQLLFYSVGIGQISSEVPQNLSASRPQDRQFILSSKKLLLSDSGFYLCAWGVTSGNTIYFGEGSWLTVV.